The source of this TCR beta chain is a study of vaccination and CD4 T cells after COVID-19 (dated by TCRdb to between 2021 and 2024). For the wider study: Convalescent patients had a positive SARS-CoV-2 result on nasal swab PCR, and of these patients, several had mild disease and one had severe disease. In the convalescent cohort there were six males and four females, among whom were two Hispanic individuals, seven Caucasians, two Asians and one multiracial person. Participants received two doses of either the Pfizer-BioNTech BNT162b2 vaccine (n=8) or the Moderna mRNA-1273 vaccine (n=2). Post-COVID blood samples were collected from convalescent patients a median of around 100 days after diagnosis, with a range of about 30 to 170 days. Post-vaccine blood samples were taken a median of roughly 72 days after the second vaccine dose, with a range of about 13 to 250 days. The cultures were stimulated with overlapping spike peptide pools from SARS-CoV-2 and from the common cold coronaviruses HCoV-NL63, HCoV-OC43 and HCoV-229E. In control cultures, a CEFX viral epitope pool was used as positive control, an HIV-1 Nef peptide pool was used as negative control, or no peptide was added. In approximately eleven COVID-19 convalescent patients and a handful of infection-naive healthy vaccine recipients, the spike-specific CD4+ TCR repertoire before mRNA vaccination was compared with the repertoire after mRNA vaccination. Results and caveats for the whole study, not just this receptor: Nearly all vaccine-specific clones in convalescent patients (304 of 307) were mono-reactive for SARS-CoV-2 spike rather than cross-reactive with common cold coronaviruses. In convalescent patients, a median 86.3% of post-vaccine SARS-CoV-2-reactive clones were detected only after vaccination, suggesting vaccine-specific priming. An increase in the median number of SARS-CoV-2-reactive clonotypes from approximately 23 after infection to roughly 38 after vaccination was observed, but the change was not found to be significant. Relatively few convalescent patients were included in the study, and early timepoints after natural infection were not analyzed.

This specimen's treatment or condition label, per the study, means: roughly 11-day PBMC culture with coronavirus spike peptide pools or control peptides (ViraFEST assay). The study used the ViraFEST assay, which expanded antigen-specific T cells with peptide pools and then identified expanded clonotypes by TCR sequencing. The positive SARS-CoV-2 PCR tests of the convalescent patients were dated from March to December 2020, before the Alpha, Beta and Delta variants emerged in the United States. About 1.8 million PBMCs per well were cultured in IMDM with approximately 5% human AB serum and about 9.2 IU/ml IL-2, plus 10 ug/ml peptide pools. Half of the culture medium was replaced with fresh IL-2-containing medium on days 3 and 7. CD4+ T cells were isolated after roughly nine days of culture through negative selection using the EasySep CD4+ T cell isolation kit. PBMCs were separated from whole blood using Ficoll-Paque Plus gradient centrifugation and then either used fresh or cryopreserved at -140C. Culture conditions were generally each tested in triplicate wells.

The library relied on PCR. TCR sequencing of DNA from cultured CD4+ T cells used the Oncomine TCR Beta short-read assay at the Johns Hopkins FTIC core. The QIAamp micro DNA kit was used to extract genomic DNA from the cultured CD4+ T cells. Oncomine TCR Beta libraries from cultured CD4+ T cells were pooled with unique dual indexes and sequenced on an Illumina iSeq 100. For the original study's pipeline: Non-productive sequences were removed, and CDR3s that did not start with C, did not end with F or W, or were shorter than 7 amino acids were discarded. Antigen-specific clonotypes were identified with the MANAFEST web application by comparing peptide-stimulated wells with reference and other culture wells. For a clone to be called positive, the clone needed an FDR below 0.05, an odds ratio above 5, and a productive frequency above 0.1% in at least two of three replicate wells. A clonotype counted as cross-reactive if it showed significant expansion both in the SARS-CoV-2 spike wells and in at least one common cold coronavirus spike condition. Similarity between CDR3 sequences was evaluated in R version 3.6.1 using Levenshtein distances (stringdist) and unrooted phylogenetic trees (ape). TCRdb reworked the public reads: Q25 trimming with fastp, MiXCR clone assembly, productive beta chains retained. Entries are consolidated by CDR3 protein sequence, retaining the most common genes and DNA. Clone size and V and J calls follow TCRdb, not the original study. The sample table lists approximately 12,000 distinct CDR3 sequences, roughly 80% of them with a count of one. The top ten constitute 10% of the sample.

Regarding this clonotype: Its target antigen remains unknown. There are no base qualities to consult, and no much larger clone falls within one base.

CDR1 SGHVS and CDR2 FNYEAQ were looked up in the germline V gene. Compared with germline, V lacks 3 bases and J lacks 10 bases; bases without a gene match: 6. Inclusive of the bounding cysteine and phenylalanine, the CDR3 is 14 residues long. Only the CDR3 part of the read is kept: 42 bases, read in frame from the first base. In this chain, TRBV7-6 is recombined with TRBJ1-6, with 7 middle bases fitting TRBD1. The material sequenced was CD4+ T cells from blood, cultured in vitro. This sequence was found in a human donor who had recovered from COVID-19. The CDR3 region: CASSLGRGRSPLHF. The base sequence is TGTGCCAGCAGCTTGGGAAGGGGGCGGTCACCCCTCCACTTT.